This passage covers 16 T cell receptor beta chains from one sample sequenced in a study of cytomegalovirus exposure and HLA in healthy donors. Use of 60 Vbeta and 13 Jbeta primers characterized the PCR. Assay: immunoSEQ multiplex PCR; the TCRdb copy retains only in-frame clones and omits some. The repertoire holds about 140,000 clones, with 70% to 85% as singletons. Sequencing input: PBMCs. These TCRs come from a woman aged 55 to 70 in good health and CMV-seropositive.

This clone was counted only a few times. The CDR3 DNA follows: TGCGCCAGCAGCCAAGAACTAGCGGGAGGGCCAGCAGATACGCAGTATTTT. Translated: CASSQELAGGPADTQYF. This chain links TRBV4-1 with TRBJ2-3; TRBD2 agrees at 13 bases. Germline V CDR1 and CDR2: MGHRA, YSYEKL. J gave up 4 bases and V 0 bases, and 4 bases lay outside the gene matches. The CDR3 contains 17 residues.

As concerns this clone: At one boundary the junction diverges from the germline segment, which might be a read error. The CDR3 loop is CAWSVVTGNRRATGEF. The CDR3 coding sequence is TGTGCCTGGAGTGTAGTGACAGGGAACCGGCGGGCCACGGGTGAGTTT. The J gene is TRBJ2-3, the V gene TRBV30, with 7 bases lining up with TRBD1. The CDR3 has 16 residues. The germline CDR1 and CDR2 sequences are GTSNPN and SVGIG (reference sequence).

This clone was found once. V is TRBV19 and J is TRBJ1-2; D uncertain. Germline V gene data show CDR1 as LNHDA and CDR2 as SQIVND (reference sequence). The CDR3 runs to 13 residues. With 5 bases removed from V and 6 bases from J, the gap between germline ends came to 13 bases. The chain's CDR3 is CASSPGLLDGYTF. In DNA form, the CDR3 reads TGTGCCAGTAGTCCGGGTTTGTTAGATGGCTACACCTTC. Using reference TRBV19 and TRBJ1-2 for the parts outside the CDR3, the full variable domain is DGGITQSPKYLFRKEGQNVTLSCEQNLNHDAMYWYRQDPGQGLRLIYYSQIVNDFQKGDIAEGYSVSREKKESFPLTVTSAQKNPTAFYLCASSPGLLDGYTFGSGTRLTVV.

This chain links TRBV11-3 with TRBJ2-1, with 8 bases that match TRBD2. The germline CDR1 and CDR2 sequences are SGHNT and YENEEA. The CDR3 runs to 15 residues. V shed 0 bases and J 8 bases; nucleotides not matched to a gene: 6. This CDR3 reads CASSLEAGEGHEQFF. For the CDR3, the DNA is TGTGCCAGCAGCTTAGAAGCGGGAGAAGGCCATGAGCAGTTCTTC.

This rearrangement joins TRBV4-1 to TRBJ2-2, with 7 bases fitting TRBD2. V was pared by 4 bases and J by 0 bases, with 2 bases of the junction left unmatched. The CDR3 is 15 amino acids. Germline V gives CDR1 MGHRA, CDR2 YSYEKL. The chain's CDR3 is CASSRTSANTGELFF. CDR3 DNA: TGCGCCAGCAGCCGCACTAGCGCGAACACCGGGGAGCTGTTTTTT.

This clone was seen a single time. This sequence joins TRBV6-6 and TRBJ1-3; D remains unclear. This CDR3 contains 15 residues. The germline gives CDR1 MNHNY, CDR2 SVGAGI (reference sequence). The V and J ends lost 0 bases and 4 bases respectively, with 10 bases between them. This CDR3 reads CASSYSDLSGNTIYF. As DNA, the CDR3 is TGTGCCAGCAGTTACTCCGACTTGAGCGGAAACACCATATATTTT.

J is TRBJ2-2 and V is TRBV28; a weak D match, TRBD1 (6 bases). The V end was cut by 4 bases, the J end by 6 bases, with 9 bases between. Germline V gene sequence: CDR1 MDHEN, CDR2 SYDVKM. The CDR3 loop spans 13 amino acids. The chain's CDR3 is CASSSRQAGELFF. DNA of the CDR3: TGTGCCAGCAGTTCCCGACAGGCCGGGGAGCTGTTTTTT.

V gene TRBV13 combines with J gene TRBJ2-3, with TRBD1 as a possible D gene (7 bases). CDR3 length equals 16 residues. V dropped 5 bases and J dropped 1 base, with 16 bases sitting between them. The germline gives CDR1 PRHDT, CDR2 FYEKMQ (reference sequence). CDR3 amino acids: CASSTTTGEGTDTQYF. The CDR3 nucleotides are TGTGCCAGCAGCACCACCACAGGGGAGGGCACAGATACGCAGTATTTT. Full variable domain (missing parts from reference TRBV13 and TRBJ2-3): AAGVIQSPRHLIKEKRETATLKCYPIPRHDTVYWYQQGPGQDPQFLISFYEKMQSDKGSIPDRFSAQQFSDYHSELNMSSLELGDSALYFCASSTTTGEGTDTQYFGPGTRLTVL.

CDR3 region: CASSPGQVFNEQFF. The DNA for the CDR3 is TGTGCCAGCAGCCCGGGACAGGTCTTCAATGAGCAGTTCTTC. The genes are TRBV6-6 and TRBJ2-1; 8 bases align to TRBD1. The germline V gene has CDR1 MNHNY and CDR2 SVGAGI (reference sequence). The V gene end was trimmed by 6 bases and the J gene end by 6 bases; junction bases not matched to a gene: 7. The CDR3 runs to 14 residues.

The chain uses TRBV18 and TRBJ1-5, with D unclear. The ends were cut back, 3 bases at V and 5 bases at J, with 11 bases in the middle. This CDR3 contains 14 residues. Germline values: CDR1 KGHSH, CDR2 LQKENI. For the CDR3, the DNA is TGTGCCAGCTCACCGGGCCGGCCGGATCAGCCCCAGCATTTT. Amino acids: CASSPGRPDQPQHF.

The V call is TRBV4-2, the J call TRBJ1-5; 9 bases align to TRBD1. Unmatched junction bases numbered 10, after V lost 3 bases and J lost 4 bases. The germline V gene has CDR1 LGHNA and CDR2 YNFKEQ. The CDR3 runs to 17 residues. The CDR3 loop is CASSQDTGGGRNQPQHF. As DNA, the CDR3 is TGTGCCAGCAGCCAGGATACAGGGGGCGGTAGGAATCAGCCCCAGCATTTT.

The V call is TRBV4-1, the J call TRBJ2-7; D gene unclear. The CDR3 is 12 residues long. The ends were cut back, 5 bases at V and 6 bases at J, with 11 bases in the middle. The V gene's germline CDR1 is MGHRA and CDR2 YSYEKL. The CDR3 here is CASSGSQAEQYF. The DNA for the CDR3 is TGCGCCAGCAGCGGTTCCCAGGCCGAGCAGTACTTC.

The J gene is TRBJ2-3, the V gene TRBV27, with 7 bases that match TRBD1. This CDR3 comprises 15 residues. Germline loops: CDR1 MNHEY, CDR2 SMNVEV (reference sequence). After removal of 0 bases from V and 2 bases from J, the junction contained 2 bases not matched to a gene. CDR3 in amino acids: CASSLSTGYTDTQYF. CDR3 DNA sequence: TGTGCCAGCAGTTTATCGACAGGGTACACAGATACGCAGTATTTT.

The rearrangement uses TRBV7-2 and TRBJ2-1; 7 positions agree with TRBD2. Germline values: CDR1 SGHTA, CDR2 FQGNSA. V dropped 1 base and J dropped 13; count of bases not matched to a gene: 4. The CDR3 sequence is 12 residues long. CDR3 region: CASSLEGLNQFF. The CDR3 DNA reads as TGTGCCAGCAGCTTAGAGGGACTAAATCAGTTCTTC.

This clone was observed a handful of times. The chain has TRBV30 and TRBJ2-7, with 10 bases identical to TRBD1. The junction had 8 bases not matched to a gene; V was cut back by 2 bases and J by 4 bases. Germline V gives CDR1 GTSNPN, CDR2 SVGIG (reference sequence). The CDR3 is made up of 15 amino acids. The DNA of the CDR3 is TGTGCCTGGAGTTCGGGACAGGGGTTTAGTTACGAGCAGTACTTC. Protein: CAWSSGQGFSYEQYF.

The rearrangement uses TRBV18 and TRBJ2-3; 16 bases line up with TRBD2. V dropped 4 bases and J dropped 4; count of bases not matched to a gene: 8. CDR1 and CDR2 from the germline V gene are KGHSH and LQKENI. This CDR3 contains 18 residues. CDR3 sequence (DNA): TGTGCCAGCTCACGACAGGGACTAGCGGGAGGGCCGGCAGATACGCAGTATTTT. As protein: CASSRQGLAGGPADTQYF.